A selection of T cell receptor beta chains follows, all from one sample in a study of Ad26.COV2.S vaccination and SARS-CoV-2 variants. Repertoires were generated with immunoSEQ multiplex PCR, while TCRdb's copy carries only in-frame clones and drops some. The data show approximately 500,000 clones, with 87% seen just once and roughly 13% held by the top ten. The sample in question was peripheral blood, obtained in a trial of Ad26.COV2.S vaccine versus placebo. These receptors were collected from a person between 18 and 60 years old who received the Ad26.COV2.S COVID-19 vaccine or a placebo. CDR3s include the opening cysteine and the closing phenylalanine or tryptophan. The D gene is left open where the match is weak.

TRBJ2-7	TRBD2	TRBV5-4	CASSPGLAGGHEQYF
TRBJ2-2	TRBD2	TRBV5-5	CASNSGTNTGELFF
TRBJ1-3	.	TRBV6-5	CASSLLGNTIYF
TRBJ1-2	.	TRBV30	CAWSVGQLYGYTF
TRBJ2-1	.	TRBV5-1	CASSLGRALYNEQFF
TRBJ2-7	TRBD1	TRBV11-2	CASSLGRGGQGPSYEQYF
TRBJ1-5	TRBD1	TRBV6-2/TRBV6-3	CASSSTGPSNQPQHF
TRBJ1-1	.	TRBV12-5	CASGLVRTEAFF
TRBJ1-2	.	TRBV2	CASRYRVVYGYTF
TRBJ2-1	.	TRBV6-1	CASSETTLGTHVGNEQFF
TRBJ1-6	TRBD1	TRBV19	CASSIDRGNNSPLHF